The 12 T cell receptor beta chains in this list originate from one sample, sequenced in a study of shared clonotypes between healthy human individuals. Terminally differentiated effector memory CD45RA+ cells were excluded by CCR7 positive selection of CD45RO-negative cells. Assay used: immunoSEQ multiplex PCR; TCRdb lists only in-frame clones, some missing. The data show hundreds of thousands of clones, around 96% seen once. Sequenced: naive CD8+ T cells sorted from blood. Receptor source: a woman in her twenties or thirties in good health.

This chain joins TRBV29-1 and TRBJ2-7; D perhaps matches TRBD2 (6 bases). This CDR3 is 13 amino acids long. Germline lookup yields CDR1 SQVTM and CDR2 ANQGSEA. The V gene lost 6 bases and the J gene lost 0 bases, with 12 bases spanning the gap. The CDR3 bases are TGCAGCGTGATAGCGGCAACCTCCTACGAGCAGTACTTC. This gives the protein CSVIAATSYEQYF.

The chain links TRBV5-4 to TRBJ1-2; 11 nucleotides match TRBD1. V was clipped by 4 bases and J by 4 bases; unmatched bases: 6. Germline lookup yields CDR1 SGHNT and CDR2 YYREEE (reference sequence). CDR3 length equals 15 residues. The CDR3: CASSPDRGQGYGYTF. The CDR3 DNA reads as TGTGCCAGCAGCCCGGACAGGGGGCAAGGCTATGGCTACACCTTC.

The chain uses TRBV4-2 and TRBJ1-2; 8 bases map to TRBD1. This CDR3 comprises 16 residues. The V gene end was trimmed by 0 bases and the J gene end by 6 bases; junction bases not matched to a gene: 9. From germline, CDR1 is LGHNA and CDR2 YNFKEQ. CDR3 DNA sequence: TGTGCCAGCAGCCAAGATTCGACAGGGGCCGTCCATGGCTACACCTTC. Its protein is CASSQDSTGAVHGYTF.

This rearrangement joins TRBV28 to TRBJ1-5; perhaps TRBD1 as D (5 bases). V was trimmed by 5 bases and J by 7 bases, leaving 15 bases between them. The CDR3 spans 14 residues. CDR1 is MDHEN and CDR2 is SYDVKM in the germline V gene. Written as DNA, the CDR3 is TGTGCCAGCAGTCCCCCAGGGTCAAGGCAGCCCCAGCATTTT. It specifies CASSPPGSRQPQHF.

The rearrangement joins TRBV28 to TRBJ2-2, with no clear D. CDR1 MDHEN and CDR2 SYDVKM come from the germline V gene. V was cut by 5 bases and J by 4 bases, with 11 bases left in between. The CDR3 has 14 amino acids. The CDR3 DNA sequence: TGTGCCAGCAGTCCATCGGTTGCCACCGGGGAGCTGTTTTTT. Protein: CASSPSVATGELFF.

The CDR3 spells CASSRVDSYEQYF. The CDR3, as DNA: TGTGCCAGTAGTAGGGTGGACTCCTACGAGCAGTACTTC. The chain employs TRBV19 and TRBJ2-7; D is uncertain. The length of the CDR3 is 13 residues. CDR1 LNHDA and CDR2 SQIVND come from the germline V gene (reference sequence). Deletions cut 4 bases from V and 0 bases from J, with 7 bases between.

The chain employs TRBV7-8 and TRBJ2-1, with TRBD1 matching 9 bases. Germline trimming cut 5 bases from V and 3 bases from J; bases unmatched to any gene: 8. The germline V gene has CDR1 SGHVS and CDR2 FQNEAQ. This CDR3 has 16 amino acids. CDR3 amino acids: CASSIEQGAFYNEQFF. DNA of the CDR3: TGTGCCAGCAGCATAGAACAGGGGGCCTTCTACAATGAGCAGTTCTTC.

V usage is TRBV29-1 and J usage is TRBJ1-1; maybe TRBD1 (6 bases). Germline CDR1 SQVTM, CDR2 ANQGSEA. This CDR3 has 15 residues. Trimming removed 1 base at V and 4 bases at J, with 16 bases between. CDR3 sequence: CSVEGGRIRSTEAFF. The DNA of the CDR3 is TGCAGCGTTGAAGGGGGGCGAATCAGGAGCACTGAAGCTTTCTTT. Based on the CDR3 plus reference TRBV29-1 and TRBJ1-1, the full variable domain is SAVISQKPSRDICQRGTSLTIQCQVDSQVTMMFWYRQQPGQSLTLIATANQGSEATYESGFVIDKFPISRPNLTFSTLTVSNMSPEDSSIYLCSVEGGRIRSTEAFFGQGTRLTVV.

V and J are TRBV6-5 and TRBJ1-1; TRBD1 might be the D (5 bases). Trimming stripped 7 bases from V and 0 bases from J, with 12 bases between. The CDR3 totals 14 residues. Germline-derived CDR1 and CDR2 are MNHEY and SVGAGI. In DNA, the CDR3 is TGTGCCAGCATGGGGGGATCGATGAACACTGAAGCTTTCTTT. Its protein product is CASMGGSMNTEAFF.

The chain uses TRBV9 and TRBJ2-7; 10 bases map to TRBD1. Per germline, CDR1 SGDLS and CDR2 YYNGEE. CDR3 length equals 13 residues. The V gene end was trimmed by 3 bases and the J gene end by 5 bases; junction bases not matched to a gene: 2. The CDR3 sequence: CASSATGGHEQYF. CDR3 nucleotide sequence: TGTGCCAGCAGCGCGACAGGGGGCCACGAGCAGTACTTC.

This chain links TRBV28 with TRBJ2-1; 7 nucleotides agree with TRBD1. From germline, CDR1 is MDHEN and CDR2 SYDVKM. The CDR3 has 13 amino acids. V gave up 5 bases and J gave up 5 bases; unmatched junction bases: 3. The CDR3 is CASSSTGDNEQFF. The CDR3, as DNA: TGTGCCAGCAGTAGTACAGGGGACAATGAGCAGTTCTTC.

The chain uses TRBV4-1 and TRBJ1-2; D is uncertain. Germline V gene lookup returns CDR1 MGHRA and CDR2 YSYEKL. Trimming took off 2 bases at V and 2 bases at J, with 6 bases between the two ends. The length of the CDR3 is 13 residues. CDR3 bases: TGCGCCAGCAGCCAATCTGGGAACTATGGCTACACCTTC. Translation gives CASSQSGNYGYTF.